Sequencing of this T cell receptor beta chain was carried out in a study of blood T cell repertoires in COVID-19. Some clones are missing from TCRdb's copy, which holds only in-frame ones; the method was immunoSEQ multiplex PCR. The sample carries more than 60,000 clones, 65% to 90% recorded once. This CDR3 is 14 amino acids long. Germline V gene sequence: CDR1 MNHEY, CDR2 SVGEGT. V trimming: 5 bases; J trimming: 2 bases; junction bases outside the gene matches: 5. This TCR derives from a human donor in a cohort sampled during active COVID-19. Specimen: peripheral blood. The V and J genes are TRBV6-2 or TRBV6-3 and TRBJ1-2; 7 positions agree with TRBD1. CDR3 protein: CASSPGRGNYGYTF. The CDR3 bases are TGTGCCAGCAGTCCAGGCAGGGGGAACTATGGCTACACCTTC.